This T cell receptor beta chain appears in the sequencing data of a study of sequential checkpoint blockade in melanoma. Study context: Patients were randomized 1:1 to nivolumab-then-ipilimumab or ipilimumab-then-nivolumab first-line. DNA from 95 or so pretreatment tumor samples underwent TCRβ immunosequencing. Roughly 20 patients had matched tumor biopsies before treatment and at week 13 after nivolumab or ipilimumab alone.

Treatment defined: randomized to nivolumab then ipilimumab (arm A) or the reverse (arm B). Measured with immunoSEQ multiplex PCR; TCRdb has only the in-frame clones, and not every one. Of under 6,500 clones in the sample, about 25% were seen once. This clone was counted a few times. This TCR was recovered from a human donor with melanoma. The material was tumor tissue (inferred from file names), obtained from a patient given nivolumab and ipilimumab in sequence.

The CDR3: CASSTGQARPEKLFF. In DNA, the CDR3 is TGTGCCAGCAGCACAGGACAAGCCAGACCAGAAAAACTGTTTTTT. V gene TRBV9 combines with J gene TRBJ1-4, with D possibly TRBD1 on 5 matching bases. Germline V gene sequence: CDR1 SGDLS, CDR2 YYNGEE. Trimming took 4 bases from V and 8 from J, leaving 18 bases between them. This CDR3 spans 15 amino acids.